The sequence of this T cell receptor beta chain was determined in a study of T-cell memory formation after mild COVID-19. Regarding the study as a whole: Pre-infection memory already had some responding clones, implying cross-reactive memory joined. Clones that contracted from day 15 to 85 were balanced CD4/CD8, while later expanders leaned CD4+. Specificity for SARS-CoV-2 was not confirmed among the second-wave clones peaking on day 37. Mainly CM and EM harbored the contracting CD4+ clones; mainly EMRA harbored the CD8+ ones.

TCRdb called the 5' RACE reads again in MiXCR, with one record for every CDR3 protein. The sample has under 300,000 distinct CDR3 sequences, more than 15% seen once. In germline, CDR1 is MNHEY, CDR2 SVGAGI. This CDR3 has 16 amino acids. Trimming took 5 bases from V and 4 from J, leaving 20 bases between them. This clonotype was detected a few times. Its antigen is unknown. The receptor was isolated from a man between 18 and 35 years old who had mild COVID-19 (a few samples of this study predate the infection). Cell type and time point are not known. The chain uses TRBV6-5 and TRBJ1-2; D unclear. Material for sequencing was PBMCs or a T cell subset sorted from them (not recorded which). Here the CDR3 reads CASSAPSGKSGYGYTF. The CDR3 bases are TGTGCCAGCAGTGCCCCCTCTGGGAAGAGTGGCTATGGCTACACCTTC.